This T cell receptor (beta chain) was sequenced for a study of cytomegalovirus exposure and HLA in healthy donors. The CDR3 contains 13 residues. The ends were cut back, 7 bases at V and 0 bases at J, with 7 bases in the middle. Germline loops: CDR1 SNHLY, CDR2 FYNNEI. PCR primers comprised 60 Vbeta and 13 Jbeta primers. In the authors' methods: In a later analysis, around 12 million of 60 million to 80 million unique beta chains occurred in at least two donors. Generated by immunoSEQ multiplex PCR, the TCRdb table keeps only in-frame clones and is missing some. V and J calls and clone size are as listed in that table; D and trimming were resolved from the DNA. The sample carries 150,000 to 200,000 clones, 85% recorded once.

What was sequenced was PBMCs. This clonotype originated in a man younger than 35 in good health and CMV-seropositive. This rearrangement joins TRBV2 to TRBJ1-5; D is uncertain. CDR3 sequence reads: CASTRTSNQPQHF. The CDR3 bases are TGTGCCAGCACCAGAACTAGCAATCAGCCCCAGCATTTT.